The rows below give T cell receptor beta chains drawn from one sample of a study of blood T cell repertoires in COVID-19. Sequencing was performed with immunoSEQ multiplex PCR; in TCRdb, only in-frame clones are kept and a portion is missing. The data show roughly 200,000 clones, around 88% seen once. Sequencing was carried out using peripheral blood. These receptors came from a woman in her 30s with acute or convalescent COVID-19. Both conserved end residues are part of each CDR3. D genes are given only for firm matches. Where a row states a size, it is once, few, many or the class of an expanded clone; other rows omit it.

size: -
length: 13
V: TRBV7-9
J: TRBJ1-5
D: -
DNA: TGTGCCAGCAGCTTATCCGCCGGGGAGCCCCAGCATTTT
CDR3: CASSLSAGEPQHF

size: once
length: 11
V: TRBV30
J: TRBJ2-3
D: -
DNA: TGTGCCTGGAGTGTTAAAGATACGCAGTATTTT
CDR3: CAWSVKDTQYF

size: -
length: 14
V: TRBV7-3
J: TRBJ1-3
D: TRBD1
DNA: TGTGCCCTCCCGAGGGACAGGGCTGGAAACACCATATATTTT
CDR3: CALPRDRAGNTIYF

size: -
length: 15
V: TRBV2
J: TRBJ2-6
D: -
DNA: TGTGCCAGAGAGGGTAGTGACTCTGGGGCCAACGTCCTGACTTTC
CDR3: CAREGSDSGANVLTF

size: -
length: 12
V: TRBV6-1
J: TRBJ1-3
D: -
DNA: TGTGCCAGCAGTGAAAACTTAAACACCATATATTTT
CDR3: CASSENLNTIYF

size: -
length: 13
V: TRBV18
J: TRBJ1-1
D: -
DNA: TGTGCCAGCTCACCAGAGTTGAACACTGAAGCTTTCTTT
CDR3: CASSPELNTEAFF

size: -
length: 15
V: TRBV28
J: TRBJ2-7
D: -
DNA: TGTGCCAGCAGTCCCCCGGGTAGCCTAATGTACGAGCAGTACTTC
CDR3: CASSPPGSLMYEQYF

size: few
length: 13
V: TRBV5-1
J: TRBJ2-5
D: -
DNA: TGCGCCAGCGGGCTAGCGCAACAAGAGACCCAGTACTTC
CDR3: CASGLAQQETQYF

size: -
length: 16
V: TRBV3-1/TRBV3-2
J: TRBJ2-5
D: TRBD1
DNA: TGTGCCAGCAGCCAAGGACAGGGGGCTGGGTGGGAGACCCAGTACTTC
CDR3: CASSQGQGAGWETQYF

size: few
length: 16
V: TRBV7-8
J: TRBJ2-6
D: -
DNA: TGTGCCAGCAGCTTAGGAGGGGGCTCTGGGGCCAACGTCCTGACTTTC
CDR3: CASSLGGGSGANVLTF

size: -
length: 12
V: TRBV30
J: TRBJ2-1
D: -
DNA: TGTGCCTGGAGTGTTCGGGTCAATGAGCAGTTCTTC
CDR3: CAWSVRVNEQFF

size: -
length: 13
V: TRBV19
J: TRBJ1-1
D: -
DNA: TGTGCCAGTTCGACAGGCGCGAACACTGAAGCTTTCTTT
CDR3: CASSTGANTEAFF

size: -
length: 13
V: TRBV28
J: TRBJ2-2
D: -
DNA: TGTGCCAGCACTTCCCCGGGCACCGGGGAGCTGTTTTTT
CDR3: CASTSPGTGELFF

size: -
length: 17
V: TRBV27
J: TRBJ2-2
D: TRBD2
DNA: TGTGCCAGCTCCCCACTTCCGGGACTAAAGACAACCGGGGAGCTGTTTTTT
CDR3: CASSPLPGLKTTGELFF

size: -
length: 13
V: TRBV12-3/TRBV12-4
J: TRBJ1-6
D: -
DNA: TGTGCCAGCAGTTTAAACCGGAATTCACCCCTCCACTTT
CDR3: CASSLNRNSPLHF

size: -
length: 14
V: TRBV7-9
J: TRBJ1-2
D: -
DNA: TGTGCCAGCAGCCACAGAGTTGGCTACTATGGCTACACCTTC
CDR3: CASSHRVGYYGYTF

size: -
length: 13
V: TRBV5-6
J: TRBJ1-5
D: -
DNA: TGTGCCAGCAGCTTGGCCCGGGATCAGCCCCAGCATTTT
CDR3: CASSLARDQPQHF

size: -
length: 15
V: TRBV19
J: TRBJ2-1
D: -
DNA: TGTGCCAGTAGGCAGAAACGGGACTCCTACAATGAGCAGTTCTTC
CDR3: CASRQKRDSYNEQFF

size: -
length: 15
V: TRBV6-2/TRBV6-3
J: TRBJ1-1
D: TRBD1
DNA: TGTGCCAGCAGTTACCTGGGACAGGGGAACACTGAAGCTTTCTTT
CDR3: CASSYLGQGNTEAFF

size: -
length: 15
V: TRBV6-6
J: TRBJ1-5
D: TRBD1
DNA: TGTGCCAGCGACCCCGGGACAGATAGCAATCAGCCCCAGCATTTT
CDR3: CASDPGTDSNQPQHF

size: -
length: 14
V: TRBV5-8
J: TRBJ1-1
D: TRBD1
DNA: TGTGCCAGCAGCCGGGACAGACTGAACACTGAAGCTTTCTTT
CDR3: CASSRDRLNTEAFF

size: -
length: 13
V: TRBV2
J: TRBJ2-1
D: TRBD2
DNA: TGTGCCAGCAAGGGACTAGCGGGAGGGCCGCCGGTCTTC
CDR3: CASKGLAGGPPVF

size: -
length: 14
V: TRBV24-1
J: TRBJ2-2
D: -
DNA: TGTGCCACCAGTGGTACAGGGAACACCGGGGAGCTGTTTTTT
CDR3: CATSGTGNTGELFF

size: -
length: 15
V: TRBV28
J: TRBJ1-4
D: -
DNA: TGTGCCAGCAGTTTACCCACAGGAGAACGGGAAAAACTGTTTTTT
CDR3: CASSLPTGEREKLFF

size: -
length: 13
V: TRBV5-1
J: TRBJ1-1
D: -
DNA: TGCGCCAGCAGCTTGAGGGGTAACACTGAAGCTTTCTTT
CDR3: CASSLRGNTEAFF

size: -
length: 16
V: TRBV7-2
J: TRBJ2-7
D: -
DNA: TGTGCCAGCAGCATCTATAACCCCGCCCTGGGGGGAGAGCAGTACTTC
CDR3: CASSIYNPALGGEQYF

size: -
length: 14
V: TRBV10-3
J: TRBJ1-3
D: -
DNA: TGTGCCATCAGTGAGGACAGGTTTTCGGGGACCATATATTTT
CDR3: CAISEDRFSGTIYF

size: -
length: 13
V: TRBV19
J: TRBJ2-2
D: -
DNA: TGTGCCAGTAGTTCCGACTGGGTCGGGGAGCTGTTTTTT
CDR3: CASSSDWVGELFF

size: -
length: 18
V: TRBV10-3
J: TRBJ2-3
D: TRBD2
DNA: TGTGCCATCAGTGAGACCCCAGCGACTAGCGACAGCACAGATACGCAGTATTTT
CDR3: CAISETPATSDSTDTQYF

size: few
length: 15
V: TRBV5-1
J: TRBJ2-7
D: TRBD2
DNA: TGCGCCAGCAGCTTGGGGACTAGCGGGATCACCGAGCAGTACTTC
CDR3: CASSLGTSGITEQYF

size: -
length: 12
V: TRBV6-5
J: TRBJ1-2
D: -
DNA: TGTGCCAGCATTTTCGGGGTTTATGGCTACACCTTC
CDR3: CASIFGVYGYTF

size: -
length: 14
V: TRBV5-1
J: TRBJ2-7
D: TRBD1
DNA: TGCGCCAGCAGCCGCGCGACAGGGTCTGTCGAGCAGTACTTC
CDR3: CASSRATGSVEQYF

size: -
length: 13
V: TRBV6-1
J: TRBJ1-1
D: -
DNA: TGTGCCAGCAGTGAAGGAGGACAGACCGAAGCTTTCTTT
CDR3: CASSEGGQTEAFF

size: -
length: 12
V: TRBV3-1/TRBV3-2
J: TRBJ2-3
D: -
DNA: TGTGCCAGCCGCGGGGGCATGGATACGCAGTATTTT
CDR3: CASRGGMDTQYF

size: -
length: 14
V: TRBV27
J: TRBJ2-3
D: -
DNA: TGTGCCAGCAAACCGGAGGTTAACACAGATACGCAGTATTTT
CDR3: CASKPEVNTDTQYF

size: -
length: 14
V: TRBV5-8
J: TRBJ2-7
D: TRBD1
DNA: TGTGCCAGCAGCCCCTATACAGGGGTAAACGAGCAGTACTTC
CDR3: CASSPYTGVNEQYF

size: -
length: 12
V: TRBV29-1
J: TRBJ1-2
D: -
DNA: TGCAGCCCGGGACGGTTAGACTATGGCTACACCTTC
CDR3: CSPGRLDYGYTF

size: -
length: 15
V: TRBV5-4
J: TRBJ1-6
D: -
DNA: TGTGCCAGCAGCTCGGGGGGGGCGCGTAATTCACCCCTCCACTTT
CDR3: CASSSGGARNSPLHF

size: -
length: 11
V: TRBV28
J: TRBJ2-5
D: TRBD1
DNA: TGTGCCAGCACCAACAGGGGGACCCAGTACTTC
CDR3: CASTNRGTQYF

size: -
length: 17
V: TRBV5-5
J: TRBJ2-7
D: TRBD2
DNA: TGTGCCAGCAGCTTGAACCTAGCGGGTACTTTTACCTACGAGCAGTACTTC
CDR3: CASSLNLAGTFTYEQYF

size: -
length: 11
V: TRBV20-1
J: TRBJ2-1
D: -
DNA: TGCAGTGCAATGGGGACTTGGGAGCAGTTCTTC
CDR3: CSAMGTWEQFF

size: few
length: 13
V: TRBV18
J: TRBJ1-1
D: -
DNA: TGTGCCAGCTCAGGGCAGAAGAACACTGAAGCTTTCTTT
CDR3: CASSGQKNTEAFF

size: few
length: 14
V: TRBV27
J: TRBJ1-6
D: TRBD1
DNA: TGTGCCAGCAGCCCGGGACAGGGAGAATCACCCCTCCACTTT
CDR3: CASSPGQGESPLHF

size: -
length: 14
V: TRBV5-1
J: TRBJ2-2
D: TRBD2
DNA: TGCGCCAGCAACGCGGGAGGGACCACCGGGGAGCTGTTTTTT
CDR3: CASNAGGTTGELFF

size: -
length: 16
V: TRBV19
J: TRBJ2-1
D: TRBD1
DNA: TGTGCCAGTAGTATTGGGGGGCAGGGACAGGGCAATGAGCAGTTCTTC
CDR3: CASSIGGQGQGNEQFF

size: -
length: 11
V: TRBV6-2/TRBV6-3
J: TRBJ2-3
D: -
DNA: TGTGCCAGCAGTTCATCAGATACGCAGTATTTT
CDR3: CASSSSDTQYF